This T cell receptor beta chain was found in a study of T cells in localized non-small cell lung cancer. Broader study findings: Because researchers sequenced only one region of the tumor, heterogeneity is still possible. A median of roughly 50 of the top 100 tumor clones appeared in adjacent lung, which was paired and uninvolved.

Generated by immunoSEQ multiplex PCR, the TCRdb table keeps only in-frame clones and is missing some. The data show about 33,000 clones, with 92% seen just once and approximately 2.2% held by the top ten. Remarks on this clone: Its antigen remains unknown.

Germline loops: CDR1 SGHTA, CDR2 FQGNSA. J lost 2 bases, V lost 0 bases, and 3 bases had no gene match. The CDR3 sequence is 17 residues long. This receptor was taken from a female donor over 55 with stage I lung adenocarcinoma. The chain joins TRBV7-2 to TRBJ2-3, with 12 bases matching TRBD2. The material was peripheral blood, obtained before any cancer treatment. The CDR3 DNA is TGTGCCAGCAGCTTAGCAGGACTAGCGGGGTCCACAGATACGCAGTATTTT. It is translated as CASSLAGLAGSTDTQYF.